Listed here are 21 T cell receptor beta chains from one sample, sequenced in a study of CD4+ T cells in melanoma. Method: immunoSEQ multiplex PCR; TCRdb's copy keeps in-frame clones and lacks some. The table shows some 10,000 clones, with 60% to 75% occurring only once. Sequenced material: cells from a culture (not recorded whether cultured in vitro). These receptors were taken from a human donor with melanoma.

The chain combines TRBV9 with TRBJ1-3; no clear D. The CDR3 consists of 15 residues. CDR1 and CDR2 from the germline V gene are SGDLS and YYNGEE. Trimming removed 0 bases at V and 2 bases at J, with 9 bases between. CDR3 residues: CASSVASGPGNTIYF. Written as DNA, the CDR3 is TGTGCCAGCAGCGTAGCATCGGGCCCTGGAAACACCATATATTTT.

The genes are TRBV5-1 and TRBJ2-7; D might be TRBD1 (5 bases). Per germline, CDR1 SGHRS and CDR2 YFSETQ. The CDR3 is made up of 12 amino acids. V was pared by 5 bases and J by 4 bases, with 10 bases between. CDR3 nucleotide sequence: TGCGCCAGCAGGCAGGACACTTACGAGCAGTACTTC. Translating gives CASRQDTYEQYF.

The V gene is TRBV27, the J gene TRBJ1-4, with D perhaps TRBD1 (6 bases). Per germline, CDR1 MNHEY and CDR2 SMNVEV (reference sequence). V gave up 4 bases and J gave up 6 bases, with 12 bases separating them. The CDR3 runs 14 residues. Written as DNA, the CDR3 is TGTGCCAGCAGTTGGACAGCGCGGGATGAAAAACTGTTTTTT. As protein: CASSWTARDEKLFF.

The chain employs TRBV29-1 and TRBJ2-2; 7 nucleotides match TRBD2. The CDR3 consists of 13 residues. Germline values: CDR1 SQVTM, CDR2 ANQGSEA. Unmatched junction bases numbered 10, after V lost 7 bases and J lost 8 bases. As DNA, the CDR3 is TGCAGCGCCCAACCGGGGCGGGGGGGGGAGCTGTTTTTT. The encoded protein is CSAQPGRGGELFF.

About this clone: A read error may produce the germline difference seen at one junction end. The same CDR3 arises from other DNA sequences in this sample as well. The chain uses TRBV5-1 and TRBJ2-3; 8 nucleotides align to TRBD1. CDR1 is SGHRS and CDR2 is YFSETQ in the germline V gene. CDR3 length: 14 residues. CDR3 in DNA: TGCGCCAGCAGAGAGGGACAGGAAACAGATACACAGTATTTT. This translates into CASREGQETDTQYF.

The CDR3 loop reads CASSASRGGIAGELFF. As DNA, the CDR3 is TGTGCCAGCTCGGCATCTCGGGGGGGCATCGCCGGGGAGCTGTTTTTT. The chain recombines TRBV18 with TRBJ2-2; 8 bases match TRBD2. Germline V gene data show CDR1 as KGHSH and CDR2 as LQKENI. The CDR3 loop spans 16 amino acids. V lost 6 bases, J lost 6 bases, and 12 bases stayed unmatched.

This rearrangement joins TRBV4-1 to TRBJ1-2, with 8 bases aligning to TRBD1. The CDR3 spans 18 residues. CDR1 is MGHRA and CDR2 is YSYEKL in the germline V gene. V was clipped by 4 bases and J by 5 bases; unmatched bases: 18. The CDR3, as DNA: TGCGCCAGCAGCCCCCTCATCCCGAGGACAGGGACCTTTTATGGCTACACCTTC. The encoded protein is CASSPLIPRTGTFYGYTF.

The chain joins TRBV2 to TRBJ1-6; tentative D call: TRBD1 (6 bases). The CDR3 length is 14 residues. The V gene lost 6 bases and the J gene lost 10 bases, with 16 bases spanning the gap. Germline values: CDR1 SNHLY, CDR2 FYNNEI. CDR3 sequence: CASREQGWNSPLHF. In nucleotides, the CDR3 is TGTGCCAGCAGAGAACAGGGCTGGAACTCACCCCTCCACTTT.

This rearrangement joins TRBV7-9 to TRBJ1-3; D is possibly TRBD1 (5 bases). The CDR3 length is 14 residues. Germline lookup yields CDR1 SEHNR and CDR2 FQNEAQ (reference sequence). V shed 8 bases and J shed 0 bases, with 11 bases lying between them. The CDR3 loop is CASGDWSSGNTIYF. DNA for the CDR3: TGTGCCAGCGGGGACTGGAGCTCTGGAAACACCATATATTTT.

The V gene is TRBV19, the J gene TRBJ2-5, with D possibly being TRBD2 (7 bases). Germline values: CDR1 LNHDA, CDR2 SQIVND (reference sequence). The V gene lost 4 bases and the J gene lost 1 base, with 10 bases spanning the gap. The CDR3 contains 14 residues. The CDR3 sequence: CASSRAGAQETQYF. DNA for the CDR3: TGTGCCAGTAGTAGGGCGGGGGCCCAAGAGACCCAGTACTTC.

This chain joins TRBV7-9 and TRBJ2-7, with D tentatively TRBD1 (5 bases). The ends were cut back, 3 bases at V and 5 bases at J, with 17 bases in the middle. The germline V gene has CDR1 SEHNR and CDR2 FQNEAQ (reference sequence). The CDR3 has 15 residues. In DNA, the CDR3 is TGTGCCAGCAGCTTGAGACAGCCTCCGAACGACGAGCAGTACTTC. This sequence encodes CASSLRQPPNDEQYF.

The chain joins TRBV6-1 to TRBJ1-1; no reliable D call. This CDR3 is 15 amino acids long. The V end was cut by 3 bases, the J end by 3 bases, with 14 bases between. Germline V CDR1 and CDR2: MNHNS, SASEGT. The CDR3 DNA reads as TGTGCCAGCAGTGAGATGGCAGCCCTTGACACTGAAGCTTTCTTT. Residues: CASSEMAALDTEAFF.

The chain couples TRBV15 to TRBJ2-5; 11 nucleotides match TRBD2. Per germline, CDR1 LNHNV and CDR2 YYDKDF (reference sequence). V lost 0 bases to trimming and J lost 4 bases; unmatched junction nucleotides: 4. The CDR3 runs 16 residues. DNA of the CDR3: TGTGCCACCAGCAGAGAGAAGACTAGCGGGGCAGAGACCCAGTACTTC. The encoded protein is CATSREKTSGAETQYF.

The chain is built from TRBV4-1 and TRBJ2-3; D unresolved. Trimming removed 0 bases from V and 4 bases from J, with 5 bases in between. Germline CDR1 and CDR2: MGHRA and YSYEKL. This CDR3 comprises 13 residues. The CDR3 loop is CASSQEWADTQYF. CDR3 bases: TGCGCCAGCAGCCAAGAGTGGGCAGATACGCAGTATTTT.

This clone appeared once. This rearrangement joins TRBV5-5 to TRBJ2-5; 9 bases are shared with TRBD1. CDR3 size: 14 residues. Germline lookup yields CDR1 SGHKS and CDR2 YYEKEE (reference sequence). With 4 bases clipped from V and 4 bases from J, the junction kept 5 bases outside the gene matches. Here the CDR3 reads CASSPGQGGETQYF. The CDR3 coding sequence is TGTGCCAGCAGCCCGGGACAGGGAGGAGAGACCCAGTACTTC.

The chain uses TRBV7-9 and TRBJ1-3; D uncertain. V was cut by 1 base and J by 0 bases, with 10 bases left in between. The length of the CDR3 is 16 residues. The germline V gene encodes CDR1 SEHNR and CDR2 FQNEAQ (reference sequence). CDR3 nucleotides: TGTGCCAGCAGCTTAGTAGCGTCGAGCTCTGGAAACACCATATATTTT. It encodes CASSLVASSSGNTIYF.

This rearrangement joins TRBV5-1 to TRBJ2-3; TRBD1 or TRBD2 may be the D gene (5 bases each). This CDR3 region has 17 residues. V was shortened by 4 bases and J by 0 bases, with 18 bases between the two germline ends. Germline V gene lookup returns CDR1 SGHRS and CDR2 YFSETQ. CDR3 sequence: CASSLGPGRTSTDTQYF. CDR3 nucleotide sequence: TGCGCCAGCAGCCTGGGCCCGGGACGGACAAGCACAGATACGCAGTATTTT.

Only a few counts were recorded for this clone. The chain combines TRBV7-6 with TRBJ1-1, with unresolved D. Germline CDR1 is SGHVS and CDR2 is FNYEAQ. CDR3 length: 12 residues. Trimming removed 6 bases at V and 1 base at J, with 6 bases between. The CDR3: CASSQGNTEAFF. The CDR3 bases are TGTGCCAGCAGTCAAGGGAACACTGAAGCTTTCTTT. Full variable domain (rest looked up from reference TRBV7-6 and TRBJ1-1): GAGVSQSPRYKVTKRGQDVALRCDPISGHVSLYWYRQALGQGPEFLTYFNYEAQQDKSGLPNDRFSAERPEGSISTLTIQRTEQRDSAMYRCASSQGNTEAFFGQGTRLTVV.

This chain connects TRBV6-4 to TRBJ2-1, with 9 positions matching TRBD2. CDR1 MRHNA and CDR2 SNTAGT come from the germline V gene. There are 15 residues in the CDR3. The V gene end was trimmed by 6 bases and the J gene end by 7 bases; junction bases not matched to a gene: 10. The CDR3 region is CASSLGAGGPNEQFF. In DNA, the CDR3 is TGTGCCAGCAGCTTAGGGGCGGGGGGGCCAAATGAGCAGTTCTTC.

This chain links TRBV11-2 with TRBJ2-5; a weak D match, TRBD1 (5 bases). The germline CDR1 and CDR2 sequences are SGHAT and FQNNGV. The germline V and J ends were trimmed by 2 bases and 0 bases, with 19 bases remaining between them. This CDR3 has 18 amino acids. CDR3: CASSLRGSFPRYQETQYF. Written as DNA, the CDR3 is TGTGCCAGCAGCTTAAGGGGTTCTTTCCCTCGGTACCAAGAGACCCAGTACTTC.

The chain uses TRBV5-1 and TRBJ2-3; tentatively, D is TRBD1 or TRBD2 (5 bases each). The ends were cut back, 4 bases at V and 3 bases at J, with 15 bases in the middle. Germline loops: CDR1 SGHRS, CDR2 YFSETQ. The CDR3 length is 15 residues. The CDR3 bases are TGCGCCAGCAGCCGATCCCGGGACGCAACAGATACGCAGTATTTT. This translates into CASSRSRDATDTQYF.